These T cell receptor beta chains were read from a single sample in a study of blood T cell repertoires in COVID-19. TCRdb's table, derived via immunoSEQ multiplex PCR, lists solely in-frame clones and lacks some. The table lists some 240,000 clones, approximately 88% of them singletons, with about 3.1% in the top ten. Specimen: PBMCs or T cells enriched from blood (not recorded which). These receptors all come from a woman between 35 and 50 years old who had been exposed to COVID-19. Each CDR3 is given with its conserved first and last residue. D genes are given only for firm matches. Not all rows give a size; the values are once, few, many and, for expanded clones, a class.

j_call: TRBJ2-3; d_call: -; clone_size: -; v_call: TRBV27; cdr3_nt: TGTGCCAGCAGTTTATCGGGTCGGCGGGCTCGCACAGATACGCAGTATTTT; cdr3_aa: CASSLSGRRARTDTQYF
j_call: TRBJ1-5; d_call: TRBD1; clone_size: -; v_call: TRBV7-2; cdr3_nt: TGTGCCAGCAGCAGAGCCGGGACAGGGATCCCACCCAATCAGCCCCAGCATTTT; cdr3_aa: CASSRAGTGIPPNQPQHF
j_call: TRBJ1-1; d_call: -; clone_size: -; v_call: TRBV6-5; cdr3_nt: TGTGCCAGCAGTACCGCCCTCAACAGAGAAGCTTTCTTT; cdr3_aa: CASSTALNREAFF
j_call: TRBJ2-5; d_call: -; clone_size: -; v_call: TRBV12-2; cdr3_nt: TGTGCAAGTCGCTTAGCGTGTGCGGGGGGACAAGAGACCCAGTACTTC; cdr3_aa: CASRLACAGGQETQYF
j_call: TRBJ1-5; d_call: -; clone_size: -; v_call: TRBV2; cdr3_nt: TGTGCCAGCAGTGAAATAGGGGCGAGGCAGCCCCAGCATTTT; cdr3_aa: CASSEIGARQPQHF
j_call: TRBJ2-7; d_call: -; clone_size: once; v_call: TRBV6-6; cdr3_nt: TGTGCCAGCAGTTACAATGCGTGGGAGCAGTACTTC; cdr3_aa: CASSYNAWEQYF
j_call: TRBJ2-1; d_call: -; clone_size: -; v_call: TRBV7-9; cdr3_nt: TGTGCCAGCAGCTTTGGGACACCTGAGCAGTTCTTC; cdr3_aa: CASSFGTPEQFF
j_call: TRBJ1-4; d_call: TRBD1; clone_size: -; v_call: TRBV2; cdr3_nt: TGTGCCAGCAACGGACAGGGGGGACCTAATGAAAAACTGTTTTTT; cdr3_aa: CASNGQGGPNEKLFF
j_call: TRBJ1-2; d_call: TRBD1; clone_size: -; v_call: TRBV6-5; cdr3_nt: TGTGCCAGCAGCCTACAGGGGGACTATGGCTACACCTTC; cdr3_aa: CASSLQGDYGYTF
j_call: TRBJ2-2; d_call: -; clone_size: -; v_call: TRBV24-1; cdr3_nt: TGTGCCACCCGCGACAGCGCGAACACCGGGGAGCTGTTTTTT; cdr3_aa: CATRDSANTGELFF
j_call: TRBJ1-1; d_call: -; clone_size: -; v_call: TRBV19; cdr3_nt: TGTGCCAGTAGTATAGATCACAGATCCCGTCCCGAAGCTTTCTTT; cdr3_aa: CASSIDHRSRPEAFF
j_call: TRBJ2-1; d_call: TRBD2; clone_size: -; v_call: TRBV6-2/TRBV6-3; cdr3_nt: TGTGCCAGCAGTTACGCCCTTAGGGGACTAGCGGGAGAGGGGATCTACAATGAGCAGTTCTTC; cdr3_aa: CASSYALRGLAGEGIYNEQFF
j_call: TRBJ1-1; d_call: -; clone_size: -; v_call: TRBV27; cdr3_nt: TGTGCCAGTAAAAACAGGGTGGACACTGAAGCTTTCTTT; cdr3_aa: CASKNRVDTEAFF
j_call: TRBJ2-2; d_call: -; clone_size: many; v_call: TRBV6-1; cdr3_nt: TGTGCCAGCAGTGTTAGCCTAGGGGGGAACACCGGGGAGCTGTTTTTT; cdr3_aa: CASSVSLGGNTGELFF
j_call: TRBJ1-1; d_call: -; clone_size: -; v_call: TRBV28; cdr3_nt: TGTGCCAGCAGTTTATCTTCAACACACACTGAAGCTTTCTTT; cdr3_aa: CASSLSSTHTEAFF
j_call: TRBJ2-2; d_call: TRBD1; clone_size: many; v_call: TRBV11-3; cdr3_nt: TGTGCCAGCAGCCTTAGGGACAGCTCCGGGCTGCTGTTTTTT; cdr3_aa: CASSLRDSSGLLFF
j_call: TRBJ1-5; d_call: -; clone_size: -; v_call: TRBV7-8; cdr3_nt: TGTGCCAGCAGCTTAGCTCAAGCTAGCAATCAGCCCCAGCATTTT; cdr3_aa: CASSLAQASNQPQHF
j_call: TRBJ2-3; d_call: TRBD1; clone_size: -; v_call: TRBV19; cdr3_nt: TGTGCCAGTAGCCCGACAGGGGATGGGACAGATACGCAGTATTTT; cdr3_aa: CASSPTGDGTDTQYF
j_call: TRBJ1-2; d_call: -; clone_size: -; v_call: TRBV25-1; cdr3_nt: TGTGCCAGCAGTGACTCGGACAGTAACTATGGCTACACCTTC; cdr3_aa: CASSDSDSNYGYTF
j_call: TRBJ2-2; d_call: -; clone_size: -; v_call: TRBV4-3; cdr3_nt: TGCGCCAGCAGCCAACAGGGGTCGAACACCGGGGAGCTGTTTTTT; cdr3_aa: CASSQQGSNTGELFF
j_call: TRBJ2-1; d_call: -; clone_size: -; v_call: TRBV24-1; cdr3_nt: TGTGCCACCAGTGATGTCGGGACTCCTGATAGGAATGAGCAGTTCTTC; cdr3_aa: CATSDVGTPDRNEQFF
j_call: TRBJ2-3; d_call: TRBD1; clone_size: -; v_call: TRBV7-3; cdr3_nt: TGTGCCAGCAGCTTAACAGGGACAGGGGGCACAGATACGCAGTATTTT; cdr3_aa: CASSLTGTGGTDTQYF
j_call: TRBJ2-2; d_call: TRBD1; clone_size: -; v_call: TRBV27; cdr3_nt: TGTGCCAGCAGTTTATCTACAGGGGGGACCGGGGAGCTGTTTTTT; cdr3_aa: CASSLSTGGTGELFF
j_call: TRBJ1-1; d_call: -; clone_size: -; v_call: TRBV19; cdr3_nt: TGTGCCAGTTTTATGGGTGGAGGGAGCACTGAAGCTTTCTTT; cdr3_aa: CASFMGGGSTEAFF
j_call: TRBJ2-5; d_call: TRBD2; clone_size: -; v_call: TRBV7-8; cdr3_nt: TGTGCCAGCAGCCCCCGTTACGGGAGGGCCTACCAAGAGACCCAGTACTTC; cdr3_aa: CASSPRYGRAYQETQYF
j_call: TRBJ1-5; d_call: -; clone_size: -; v_call: TRBV6-5; cdr3_nt: TGTGCCAGCAGTTACGGGGGCAGCAGCAATCAGCCCCAGCATTTT; cdr3_aa: CASSYGGSSNQPQHF
j_call: TRBJ1-1; d_call: -; clone_size: -; v_call: TRBV24-1; cdr3_nt: TGTGCCACCAGTGAAACAGGTAGAGCTGAAGCTTTCTTT; cdr3_aa: CATSETGRAEAFF
j_call: TRBJ2-7; d_call: -; clone_size: -; v_call: TRBV27; cdr3_nt: TGTGCCAGCAGTTTATTCACAACCAGGGGATCCTACGAGCAGTACTTC; cdr3_aa: CASSLFTTRGSYEQYF
j_call: TRBJ2-7; d_call: TRBD1; clone_size: -; v_call: TRBV7-9; cdr3_nt: TGTGCCAGCAGCTTAATCTTGACAGGGGGAACCTACGAGCAGTACTTC; cdr3_aa: CASSLILTGGTYEQYF
j_call: TRBJ2-2; d_call: -; clone_size: -; v_call: TRBV14; cdr3_nt: TGTGCCAGCAGTCAGGCTACAGTCGCGAACACCGGGGAGCTGTTTTTT; cdr3_aa: CASSQATVANTGELFF
j_call: TRBJ1-4; d_call: TRBD1; clone_size: -; v_call: TRBV27; cdr3_nt: TGTGCCAGCAGTCTTACTGTCCCAGGGGGCGGTGAAAAACTGTTTTTT; cdr3_aa: CASSLTVPGGGEKLFF
j_call: TRBJ1-5; d_call: -; clone_size: -; v_call: TRBV5-1; cdr3_nt: TGTGCCAGCAGCTTGGGATCGGGCAATCAGCCCCAGCATTTT; cdr3_aa: CASSLGSGNQPQHF
j_call: TRBJ2-1; d_call: TRBD2; clone_size: -; v_call: TRBV5-1; cdr3_nt: TGTGCCAGCAGCCCCCTAGCGGGAGGATCCTACAATGAGCAGTTCTTC; cdr3_aa: CASSPLAGGSYNEQFF
j_call: TRBJ2-1; d_call: TRBD2; clone_size: few; v_call: TRBV4-1; cdr3_nt: TGCGCCAGCAGCCAAGGGGGGCGACTAGCGGGACGGGATGAGCAGTTCTTC; cdr3_aa: CASSQGGRLAGRDEQFF
j_call: TRBJ2-3; d_call: -; clone_size: -; v_call: TRBV24-1; cdr3_nt: TGTGCCACCAGTGGAGTCACCCTCGGTACGCAGTATTTT; cdr3_aa: CATSGVTLGTQYF
j_call: TRBJ2-6; d_call: TRBD1; clone_size: -; v_call: TRBV5-1; cdr3_nt: TGCGCCAGCAGCTTGGGTTTGGACAGGGGCACCTCTGGGGCCAACGTCCTGACTTTC; cdr3_aa: CASSLGLDRGTSGANVLTF